This TCR beta chain was recovered during a study of CD8+CD57+ T cells in acquired aplastic anemia (dated by TCRdb to 2017 to 2018). With regard to the full study: On average, sorted CD4+ and CD8+ cells yielded around 3.4 ug of extracted DNA, with a range of roughly 0.17 to 27.4 ug. An average of around 10 million reads for CD4+ cells and 12 million or so reads for CD8+ cells was obtained from healthy donor samples.

Findings and caveats that apply to the study as a whole: Patients and healthy controls showed no significant difference in CD8+ Simpson's diversity (P=0.060). Twenty-nine CD8+ CDR3 sequences were shared between patients and controls but appeared highly expressed in patients and within their immunodominant clones.

In this study, sorted CD4+ and CD8+ T cells from the blood of healthy subjects and of severe aplastic anemia patients had their TCR repertoires deep-sequenced. Ficoll-Paque density gradient centrifugation was used to isolate peripheral blood mononuclear cells. Before DNA was extracted, CD4+ and CD8+ T cells were sorted using either FACS or magnetic beads. About this clonotype: Its antigen is still unknown. Within one base of it there is no much larger clone, and no base qualities were kept.

Genomic DNA was used as template for profiling of TCR beta VDJ combinations and CDR3 sequences. An Illumina HiSeq 2000 was the platform used for TCR repertoire sequencing. Under the source paper's analysis protocol: TRBV/TRBJ rearrangement plots, CDR3 size and DJ length profiles, and Simpson's diversity index were used to assess repertoires. Whichever DNA sequence was most abundant in the deep sequencing data was defined as the immunodominant clone. CDR3 amino acid sequences were checked for sharing across subjects and were also compared against the VDJdb database and published repertoires. TCRdb cleaned the public reads at Q25 with fastp, built clones with MiXCR and kept in-frame beta chains. When rows share a CDR3 protein, they turn into one entry using the most common DNA and genes. What appears here as the V and J calls and clone size reflects TCRdb's work, not the paper's. Recorded for this sample are a few hundred thousand distinct CDR3 sequences; roughly 57% of them occurred a single time. The ten largest clones capture over 25% of the sample.

The germline ends are 15 bases apart after V is trimmed by 5 bases and J by 4 bases. The CDR3 numbers 15 residues from cysteine through phenylalanine. Just CDR3 DNA is preserved here, 45 bases in frame from base 1. The TCR sequence derives from a human donor in good health. Recombination connected TRBV12-3 or TRBV12-4 to TRBJ1-5, with the D gene call left open. Sequencing used sorted CD4+, CD8+, or CD8+CD57+ T cells (not recorded which) from PBMCs. The CDR3 region has the sequence CASSPTRERNQPQHF. At the DNA level, the sequence is TGTGCCAGCAGTCCCACCCGTGAGAGGAATCAGCCCCAGCATTTT.